This TCR beta chain is drawn from a study of CD8 T cells in Susac syndrome. In the study overall: Intravenous immunoglobulin alone or corticosteroids were being given to patients with Susac syndrome at blood draw, unless they were therapy-naive.

Negative isolation yielded the CD8+ and CD4+ T cells, while FACS enriched the TEMRA cells. When the RNA was reverse transcribed, random hexamers were used with an input of roughly 0.45 to 1 ug. The amplification used immunoSEQ multiplex PCR on TCR beta CDR3; it spanned 54 Vbeta and 13 Jbeta. TCRdb processed the immunoSEQ multiplex PCR reads anew with MiXCR; each CDR3 protein has one entry. The table includes 95,000 to 150,000 distinct CDR3 sequences, over 90% detected once. V shed 0 bases and J shed 1 base, with 20 bases lying between them. This CDR3 is built from 19 residues. Germline-derived CDR1 and CDR2 are KGHDR and SFDVKD. Overall study results and limits: Clonal expansion of Susac CD8+ cells peaked in TEMRA cells, and it also peaked in active patients.

Of note for this clonotype: The antigen remains unidentified.

Source material: CD8+ T cells from PBMCs. The clonotype originates from a human donor with Susac syndrome. The chain employs TRBV24-1 and TRBJ2-5; D might be TRBD1 (6 bases). CDR3 sequence: CATSDLRQGKIPSQETQYF. CDR3 sequence (DNA): TGTGCCACCAGTGATTTGCGGCAGGGGAAAATCCCAAGCCAAGAGACCCAGTACTTC.